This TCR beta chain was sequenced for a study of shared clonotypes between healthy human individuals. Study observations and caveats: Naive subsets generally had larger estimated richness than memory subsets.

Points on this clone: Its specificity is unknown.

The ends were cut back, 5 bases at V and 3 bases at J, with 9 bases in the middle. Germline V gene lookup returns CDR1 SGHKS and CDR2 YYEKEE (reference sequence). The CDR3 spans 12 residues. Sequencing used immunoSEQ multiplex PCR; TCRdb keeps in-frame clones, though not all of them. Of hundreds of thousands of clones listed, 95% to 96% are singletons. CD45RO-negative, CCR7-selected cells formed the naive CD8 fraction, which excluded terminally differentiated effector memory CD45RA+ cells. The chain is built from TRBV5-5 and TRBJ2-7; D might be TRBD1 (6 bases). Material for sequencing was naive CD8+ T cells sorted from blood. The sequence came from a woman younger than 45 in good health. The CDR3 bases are TGTGCCAGCAGACCGGACAGCTACGAGCAGTACTTC. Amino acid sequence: CASRPDSYEQYF.